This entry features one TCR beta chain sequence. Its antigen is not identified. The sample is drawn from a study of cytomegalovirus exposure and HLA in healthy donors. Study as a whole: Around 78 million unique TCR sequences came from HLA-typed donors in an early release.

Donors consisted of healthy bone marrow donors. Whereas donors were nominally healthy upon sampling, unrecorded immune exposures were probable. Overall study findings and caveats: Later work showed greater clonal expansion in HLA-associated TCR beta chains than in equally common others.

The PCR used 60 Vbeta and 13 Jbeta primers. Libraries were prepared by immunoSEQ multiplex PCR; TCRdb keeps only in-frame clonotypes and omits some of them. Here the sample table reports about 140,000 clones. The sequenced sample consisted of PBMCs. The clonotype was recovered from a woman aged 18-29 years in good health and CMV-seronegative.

The CDR3 spells CASSLELGTGALQQYF. In nucleotides, the CDR3 is TGTGCCAGCAGCTTAGAATTAGGGACAGGGGCCCTTCAGCAGTATTTT. The chain employs TRBV5-4 and TRBJ2-3; 10 positions agree with TRBD1. Germline CDR1 is SGHNT and CDR2 is YYREEE (reference sequence). V lost 2 bases and J lost 11; bases outside the gene matches: 14. The CDR3 extends over 16 amino acids. The full variable domain, rest sourced from reference TRBV5-4 and TRBJ2-3, is ETGVTQSPTHLIKTRGQQVTLRCSSQSGHNTVSWYQQALGQGPQFIFQYYREEENGRGNFPPRFSGLQFPNYSSELNVNALELDDSALYLCASSLELGTGALQQYFGPGTRLTVL.